The clone carrying this T cell receptor (beta chain) was detected only once. Its antigen is still unknown. This entry is derived from a study of T cells in narcolepsy. Study details: Enrolled donors included narcolepsy type 1 or type 2 patients and healthy controls.

Produced via immunoSEQ multiplex PCR; TCRdb's table is partial and in-frame only. The sample holds around 42,000 clones, approximately 88% seen once. Study conclusions and caveats: Autoreactive HCRT-specific and TRIB2-specific clonotypes were marked in same-patient CSF-versus-blood CD4+ comparisons. Healthy controls reportedly lacked the autoreactive clonotypes serially found in patients' blood.

The sequenced sample consisted of CD45RA- memory CD4+ T cells from PBMCs. This clonotype was obtained from a human donor with narcolepsy.

The CDR3 nucleotides read TGTGCCAGCAGCGCCCGACTAGCGCTGTACTTC. Its protein product is CASSARLALYF. V and J are TRBV7-2 and TRBJ2-5; 8 positions match TRBD2. The CDR3 consists of 11 residues. V shed 5 bases, J shed 13 bases, and the junction held 6 bases outside the gene matches. Germline lookup yields CDR1 SGHTA and CDR2 FQGNSA.